Detailed here is one T cell receptor (beta chain). The antigen this receptor binds is unknown. No much larger clone exists at a distance of one base, and base qualities are not known. The library was obtained by 5' RACE. The sequencing machine was an Illumina HiSeq 2500. A second roughly 6 to 11 cycle PCR used a sample-barcoded 5' primer and a J-beta primer mix. A unique molecular identifier was introduced onto each TCR beta cDNA molecule by a template-switch 5' adaptor carrying 12 random nucleotides. Each sample yielded at least 2.5 million CDR3-containing paired-end reads. First-strand cDNA was synthesized from all RNA with the Mint cDNA synthesis kit, primed by a TRBC-specific oligonucleotide. Following uracil-DNA glycosylase treatment, a first 18-cycle PCR with universal primers M1SS and BC2_uni_R was performed on all cDNA. In the original analysis: Normalization of each sample was performed by random selection of 1 million high-quality reads, each carrying a distinct molecular identifier. Reads with shared molecular identifiers were discarded instead of being binned into consensus sequences. MiTCR, with a Q25 quality threshold and the strictest error-elimination algorithm, was used for CDR3 identification, clonotype clustering and error correction. A nonparametric unseen species model with Euler transformation was used to estimate lower-bound total TCR beta diversity. TCRdb took the public reads, trimmed them with fastp at Q25, ran MiXCR for clone calling and kept in-frame beta chains. Entries are consolidated by CDR3 protein sequence, retaining the most common genes and DNA. The V and J calls and clone size come from TCRdb's table, not from the authors' own analysis. The sample records 1,100,000 or so distinct CDR3 sequences, 45% of which are singletons. Approximately 17% of the sample is in the top ten clones.

This specimen comes from a study of blood T cells in healthy people across ages (dated by TCRdb to about 2015). Turning to the overall study: In model experiments, template switching captured roughly one uniquely barcoded TCR beta cDNA molecule for every two T cells. To avoid experimental bias, donors of different ages were distributed randomly across sequencing lanes. The donors were divided into four age groups: young (average approximately 15 years), middle-aged (about 40), aged (approximately 62) and long-lived (82). The study measured age-related changes in TCR beta repertoire diversity using deep sequencing normalized with unique cDNA molecular identifiers. Two additional independent replicas of 1 million unique cDNA reads from the same blood draw were analyzed for two donors (one aged 18 to 30 and one aged 80 or older).

Overall study results and their limits: Donor CMV infection status was unknown, potentially confounding age-related changes in expanded clonotypes. Compared with the aged group, the long-lived group had more naive CD4+ T cells, fewer expanded clones and increased TCR diversity, suggesting age selection. Estimates of total diversity based on one million sequenced T cells were regarded as lower bounds and as underestimates. Conclusive comparison of naive and antigen-experienced compartments was prevented by the profiling of bulk unsorted PBMCs. Observed TCR beta diversity per million T cells fell roughly linearly with age, and a significant reduction was already apparent by age roughly 40. A strong correlation was found between observed TCR beta diversity and the percentage of naive T cells measured by flow cytometry.

Systemically healthy Caucasian individuals from Russia, 39 in total and aged about 6 to 95 years, were included as donors. Ten milliliters of peripheral blood were drawn from each donor into EDTA-treated Vacutainer tubes. Ficoll-Paque density-gradient centrifugation was used to isolate PBMCs, with at least 6 million obtained per sample. Trizol reagent was used to extract total RNA from the PBMCs, yielding at least 6 micrograms per sample. For every donor, flow cytometry on a PBMC aliquot measured the percentage of naive CD45RAhigh/CD27high T cells. The sample was blood. The origin of this receptor is a woman aged 55-75 years in good health.

This receptor carries the CDR3 CASTIRDSGTDTQYF. The sequenced DNA: TGTGCCAGCACCATTCGGGACTCAGGCACAGATACGCAGTATTTT. This chain joins TRBV28 to TRBJ2-3; TRBD2 could be the D gene, as 6 bases match. CDR1 and CDR2 are read off the germline V gene as MDHEN and SYDVKM. V drops 7 bases and J drops 1 base, leaving 15 bases in between. From its cysteine to its phenylalanine, the CDR3 spans 15 amino acids. The CDR3 DNA has 45 bases and is translated from base 1.